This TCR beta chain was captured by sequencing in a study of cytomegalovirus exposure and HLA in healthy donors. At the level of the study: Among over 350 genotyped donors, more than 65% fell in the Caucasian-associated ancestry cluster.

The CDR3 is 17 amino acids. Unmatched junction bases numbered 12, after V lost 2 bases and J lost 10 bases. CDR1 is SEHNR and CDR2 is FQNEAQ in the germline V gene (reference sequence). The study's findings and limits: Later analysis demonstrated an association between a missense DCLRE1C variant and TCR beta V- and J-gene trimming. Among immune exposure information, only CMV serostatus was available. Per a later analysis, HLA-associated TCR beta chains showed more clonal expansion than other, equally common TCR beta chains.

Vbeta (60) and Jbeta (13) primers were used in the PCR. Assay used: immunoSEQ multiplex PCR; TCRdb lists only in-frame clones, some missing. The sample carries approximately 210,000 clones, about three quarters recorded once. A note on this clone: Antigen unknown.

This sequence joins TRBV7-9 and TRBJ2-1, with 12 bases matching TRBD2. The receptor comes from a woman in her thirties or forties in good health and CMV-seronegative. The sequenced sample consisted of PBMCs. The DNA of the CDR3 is TGTGCCAGCAGCTTAAAGGGACTAGCGGGTACCACAGAGGAGCAGTTCTTC. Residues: CASSLKGLAGTTEEQFF.